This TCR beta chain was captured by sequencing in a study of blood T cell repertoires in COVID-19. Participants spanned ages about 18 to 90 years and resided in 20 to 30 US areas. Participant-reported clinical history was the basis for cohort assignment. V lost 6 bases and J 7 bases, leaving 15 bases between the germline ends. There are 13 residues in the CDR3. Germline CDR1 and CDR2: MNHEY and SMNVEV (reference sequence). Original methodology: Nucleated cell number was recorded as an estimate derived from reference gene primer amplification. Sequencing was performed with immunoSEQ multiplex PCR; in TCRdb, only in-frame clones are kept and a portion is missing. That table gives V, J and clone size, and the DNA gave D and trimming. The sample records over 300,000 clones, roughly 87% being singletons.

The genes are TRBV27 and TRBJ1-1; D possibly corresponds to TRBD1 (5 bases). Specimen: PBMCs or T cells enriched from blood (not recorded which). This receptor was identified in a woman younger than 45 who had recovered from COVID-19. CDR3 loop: CASSKNRQGEAFF. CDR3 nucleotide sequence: TGTGCCAGCAGCAAGAACCGTCAGGGTGAAGCTTTCTTT.